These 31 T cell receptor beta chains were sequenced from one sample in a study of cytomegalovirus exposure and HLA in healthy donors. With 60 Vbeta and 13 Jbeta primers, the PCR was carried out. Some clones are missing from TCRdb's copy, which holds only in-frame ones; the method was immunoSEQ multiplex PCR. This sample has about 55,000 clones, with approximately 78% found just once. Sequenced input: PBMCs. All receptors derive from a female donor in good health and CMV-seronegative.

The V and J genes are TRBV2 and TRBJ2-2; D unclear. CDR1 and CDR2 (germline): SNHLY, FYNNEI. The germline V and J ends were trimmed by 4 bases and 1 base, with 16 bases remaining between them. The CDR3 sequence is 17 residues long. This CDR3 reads CASSVRLSKLNTGELFF. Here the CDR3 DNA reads TGTGCCAGCAGTGTCCGCCTTAGTAAATTGAACACCGGGGAGCTGTTTTTT.

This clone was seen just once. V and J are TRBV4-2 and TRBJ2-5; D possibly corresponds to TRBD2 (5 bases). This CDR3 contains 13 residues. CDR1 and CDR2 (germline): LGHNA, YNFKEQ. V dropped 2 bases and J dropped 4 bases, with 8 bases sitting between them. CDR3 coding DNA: TGTGCCAGCAGCCAAAGCCGGGGAGAGACCCAGTACTTC. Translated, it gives CASSQSRGETQYF.

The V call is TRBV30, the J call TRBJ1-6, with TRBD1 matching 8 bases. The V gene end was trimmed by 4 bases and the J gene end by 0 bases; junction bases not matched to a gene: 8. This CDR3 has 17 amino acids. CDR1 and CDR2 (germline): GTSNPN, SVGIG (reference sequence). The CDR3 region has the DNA TGTGCCTGGACTCGGGACAGGCTCAGCTCCTATAATTCACCCCTCCACTTT. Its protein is CAWTRDRLSSYNSPLHF.

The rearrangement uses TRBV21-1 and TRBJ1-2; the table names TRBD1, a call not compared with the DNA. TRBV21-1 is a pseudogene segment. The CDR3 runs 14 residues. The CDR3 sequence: CASSKAGAYYGYTF. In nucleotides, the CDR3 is TGTGCCAGCAGCAAGGCAGGTGCTTACTATGGCTACACCTTC.

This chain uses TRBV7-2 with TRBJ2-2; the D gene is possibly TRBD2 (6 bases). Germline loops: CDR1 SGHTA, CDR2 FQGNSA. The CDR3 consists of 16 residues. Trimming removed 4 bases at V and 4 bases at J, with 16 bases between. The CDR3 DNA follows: TGTGCCAGCAGCTCCATCTCGGGACTCATCACCGGGGAGCTGTTTTTT. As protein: CASSSISGLITGELFF.

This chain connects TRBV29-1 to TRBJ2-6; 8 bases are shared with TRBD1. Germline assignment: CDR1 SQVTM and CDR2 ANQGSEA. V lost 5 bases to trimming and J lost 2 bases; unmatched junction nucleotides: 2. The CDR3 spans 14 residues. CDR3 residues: CSVKTGAGANVLTF. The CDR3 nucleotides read TGCAGCGTTAAGACAGGGGCTGGGGCCAACGTCCTGACTTTC.

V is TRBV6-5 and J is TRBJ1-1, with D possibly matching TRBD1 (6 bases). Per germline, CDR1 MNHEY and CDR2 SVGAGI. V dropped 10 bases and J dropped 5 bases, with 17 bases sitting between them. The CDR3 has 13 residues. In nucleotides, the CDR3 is TGTGCCATCCTGGGGGCCAAGGGGACTGAAGCTTTCTTT. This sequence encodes CAILGAKGTEAFF.

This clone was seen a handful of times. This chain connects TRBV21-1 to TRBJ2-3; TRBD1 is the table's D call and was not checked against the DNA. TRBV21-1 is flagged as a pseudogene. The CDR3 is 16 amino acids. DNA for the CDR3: TGTGCCAGCAGCCCCGAGACAGGGGTATGCACAGATACGCAGTATTTT. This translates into CASSPETGVCTDTQYF.

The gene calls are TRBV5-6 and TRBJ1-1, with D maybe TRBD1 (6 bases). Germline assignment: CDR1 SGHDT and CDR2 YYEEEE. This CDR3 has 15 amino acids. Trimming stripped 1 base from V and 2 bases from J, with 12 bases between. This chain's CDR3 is CASSLWDKGNTEAFF. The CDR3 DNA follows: TGTGCCAGCAGCTTGTGGGACAAAGGTAACACTGAAGCTTTCTTT.

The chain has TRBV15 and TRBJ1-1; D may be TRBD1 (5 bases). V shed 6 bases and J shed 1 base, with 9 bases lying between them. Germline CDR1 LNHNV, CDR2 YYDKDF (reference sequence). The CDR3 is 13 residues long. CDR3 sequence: CATSYRPNTEAFF. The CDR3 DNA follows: TGTGCCACCAGTTACAGGCCGAACACTGAAGCTTTCTTT.

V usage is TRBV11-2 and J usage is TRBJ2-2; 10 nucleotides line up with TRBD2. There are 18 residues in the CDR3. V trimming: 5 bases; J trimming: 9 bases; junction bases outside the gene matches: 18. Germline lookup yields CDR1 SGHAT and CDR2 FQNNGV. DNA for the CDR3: TGTGCCAGCAGCCTACTAAGCGGGGGGGCGGTGCCTAGCCGGGAGCTGTTTTTT. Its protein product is CASSLLSGGAVPSRELFF.

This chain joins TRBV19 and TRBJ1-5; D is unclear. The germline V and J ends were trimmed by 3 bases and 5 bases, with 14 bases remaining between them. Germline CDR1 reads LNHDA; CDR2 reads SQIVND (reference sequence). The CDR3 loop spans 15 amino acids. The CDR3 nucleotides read TGTGCCAGTAGTATGAGCGGGTGGGCGGATCAGCCCCAGCATTTT. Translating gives CASSMSGWADQPQHF.

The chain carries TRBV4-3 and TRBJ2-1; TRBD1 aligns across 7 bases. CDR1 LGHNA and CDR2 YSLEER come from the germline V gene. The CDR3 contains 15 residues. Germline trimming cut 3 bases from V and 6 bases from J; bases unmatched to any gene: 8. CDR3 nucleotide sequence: TGCGCCAGCAGCCAGATCAACCGGGACAGCAATGAGCAGTTCTTC. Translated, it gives CASSQINRDSNEQFF.

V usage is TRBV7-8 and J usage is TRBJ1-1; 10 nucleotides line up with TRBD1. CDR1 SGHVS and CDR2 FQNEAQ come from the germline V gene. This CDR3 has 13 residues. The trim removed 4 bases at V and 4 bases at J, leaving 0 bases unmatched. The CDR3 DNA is TGTGCCAGCAGCTGGACAGGGGGCACTGAAGCTTTCTTT. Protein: CASSWTGGTEAFF.

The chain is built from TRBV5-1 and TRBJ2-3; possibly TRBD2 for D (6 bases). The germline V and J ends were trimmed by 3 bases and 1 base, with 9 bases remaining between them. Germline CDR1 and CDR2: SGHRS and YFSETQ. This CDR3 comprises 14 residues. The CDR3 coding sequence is TGCGCCAGCAGCTCGACGGGGGGCACAGATACGCAGTATTTT. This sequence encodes CASSSTGGTDTQYF.

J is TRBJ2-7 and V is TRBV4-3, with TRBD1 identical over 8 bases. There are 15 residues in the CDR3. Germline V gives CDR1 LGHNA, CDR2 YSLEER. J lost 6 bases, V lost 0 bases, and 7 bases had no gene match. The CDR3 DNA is TGCGCCAGCAGCCAAGAACCAGGACAGGGAAGCGAGCAGTACTTC. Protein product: CASSQEPGQGSEQYF.

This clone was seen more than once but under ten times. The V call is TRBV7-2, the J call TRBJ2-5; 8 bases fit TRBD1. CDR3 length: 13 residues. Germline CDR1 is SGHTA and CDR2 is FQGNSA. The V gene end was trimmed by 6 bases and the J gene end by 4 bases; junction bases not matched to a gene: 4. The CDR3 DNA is TGTGCCAGCAGGCCACAGGGGGGAGAGACCCAGTACTTC. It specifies CASRPQGGETQYF.

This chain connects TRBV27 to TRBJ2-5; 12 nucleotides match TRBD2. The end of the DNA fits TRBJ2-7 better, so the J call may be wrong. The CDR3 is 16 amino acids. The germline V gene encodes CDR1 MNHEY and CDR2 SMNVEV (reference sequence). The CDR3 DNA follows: TGTGCCAGCAGACTAGCGGGGGGTCTCAGCTCCTACGAGCAGTACTTC. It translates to CASRLAGGLSSYEQYF.

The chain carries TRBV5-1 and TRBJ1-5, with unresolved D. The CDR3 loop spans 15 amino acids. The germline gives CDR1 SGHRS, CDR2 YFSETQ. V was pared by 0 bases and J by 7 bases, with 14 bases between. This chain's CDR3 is CASSLETGAGQPQHF. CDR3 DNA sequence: TGCGCCAGCAGCTTGGAGACTGGAGCGGGACAGCCCCAGCATTTT.

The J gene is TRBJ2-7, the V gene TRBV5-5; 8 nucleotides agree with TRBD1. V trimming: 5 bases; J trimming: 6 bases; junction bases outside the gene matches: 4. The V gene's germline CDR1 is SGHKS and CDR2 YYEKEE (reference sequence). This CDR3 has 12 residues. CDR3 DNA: TGTGCCAGCAGGAAACAGGGGGGCGAGCAGTACTTC. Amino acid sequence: CASRKQGGEQYF. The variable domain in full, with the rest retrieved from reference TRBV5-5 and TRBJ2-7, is DAGVTQSPTHLIKTRGQQVTLRCSPISGHKSVSWYQQVLGQGPQFIFQYYEKEERGRGNFPDRFSARQFPNYSSELNVNALLLGDSALYLCASRKQGGEQYFGPGTRLTVT.

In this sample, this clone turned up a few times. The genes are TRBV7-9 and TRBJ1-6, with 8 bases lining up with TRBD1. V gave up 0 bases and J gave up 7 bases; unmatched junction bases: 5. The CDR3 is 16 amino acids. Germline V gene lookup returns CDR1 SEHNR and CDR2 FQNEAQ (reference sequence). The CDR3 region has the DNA TGTGCCAGCAGCTTAGCGCAGGGGGCGAACAATTCACCCCTCCACTTT. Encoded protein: CASSLAQGANNSPLHF.

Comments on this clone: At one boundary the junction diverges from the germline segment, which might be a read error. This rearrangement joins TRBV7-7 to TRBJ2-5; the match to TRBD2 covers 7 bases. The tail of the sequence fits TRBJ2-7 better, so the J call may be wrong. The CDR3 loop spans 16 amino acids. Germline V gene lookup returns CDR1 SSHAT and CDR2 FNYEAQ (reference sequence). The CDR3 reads CASSPWMGGLTYEQYF. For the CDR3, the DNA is TGTGCTAGCAGCCCTTGGATGGGGGGACTAACCTACGAGCAGTACTTC.

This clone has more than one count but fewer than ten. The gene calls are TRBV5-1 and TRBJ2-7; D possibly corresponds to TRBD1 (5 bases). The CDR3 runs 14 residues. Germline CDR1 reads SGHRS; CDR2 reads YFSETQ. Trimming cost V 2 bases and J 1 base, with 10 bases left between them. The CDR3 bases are TGCGCCAGCAGCTTAATCCAGGGATCCTACGAGCAGTACTTC. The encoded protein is CASSLIQGSYEQYF.

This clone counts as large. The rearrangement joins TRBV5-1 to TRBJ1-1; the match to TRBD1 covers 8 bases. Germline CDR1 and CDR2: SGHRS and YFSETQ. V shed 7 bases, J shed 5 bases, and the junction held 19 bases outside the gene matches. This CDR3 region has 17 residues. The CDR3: CASSISKTGGGRTEAFF. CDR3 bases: TGCGCCAGCTCCATATCCAAAACAGGGGGAGGGAGGACTGAAGCTTTCTTT.

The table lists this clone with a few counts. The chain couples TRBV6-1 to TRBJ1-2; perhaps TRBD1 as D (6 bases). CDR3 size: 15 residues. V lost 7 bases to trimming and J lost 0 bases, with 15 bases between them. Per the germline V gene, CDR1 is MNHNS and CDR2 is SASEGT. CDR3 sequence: CASNEAGESNYGYTF. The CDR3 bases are TGTGCCAGCAACGAGGCAGGGGAGTCTAACTATGGCTACACCTTC.

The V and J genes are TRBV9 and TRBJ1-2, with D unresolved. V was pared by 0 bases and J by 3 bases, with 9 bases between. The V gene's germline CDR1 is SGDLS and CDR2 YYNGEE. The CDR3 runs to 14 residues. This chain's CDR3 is CASSVVTLDYGYTF. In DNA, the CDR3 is TGTGCCAGCAGCGTAGTTACTCTTGACTATGGCTACACCTTC. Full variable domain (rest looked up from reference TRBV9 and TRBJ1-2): DSGVTQTPKHLITATGQRVTLRCSPRSGDLSVYWYQQSLDQGLQFLIQYYNGEERAKGNILERFSAQQFPDLHSELNLSSLELGDSALYFCASSVVTLDYGYTFGSGTRLTVV.

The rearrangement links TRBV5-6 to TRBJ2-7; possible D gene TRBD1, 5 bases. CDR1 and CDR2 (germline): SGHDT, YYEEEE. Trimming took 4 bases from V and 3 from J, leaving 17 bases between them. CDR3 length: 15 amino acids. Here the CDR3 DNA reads TGTGCCAGCAGCCAGGGTCGACAAATCCTCTACGAGCAGTACTTC. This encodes CASSQGRQILYEQYF.

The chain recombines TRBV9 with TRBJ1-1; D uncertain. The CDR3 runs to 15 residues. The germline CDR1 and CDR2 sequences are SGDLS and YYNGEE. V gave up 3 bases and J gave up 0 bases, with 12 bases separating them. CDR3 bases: TGTGCCAGCAGCGGACGGACTGGACTGAACACTGAAGCTTTCTTT. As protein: CASSGRTGLNTEAFF.

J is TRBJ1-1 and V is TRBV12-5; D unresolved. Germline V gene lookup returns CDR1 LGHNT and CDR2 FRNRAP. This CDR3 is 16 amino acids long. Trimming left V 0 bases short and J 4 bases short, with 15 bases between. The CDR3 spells CASGLVVVGGGTEAFF. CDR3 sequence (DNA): TGTGCTAGTGGTTTGGTAGTTGTGGGAGGCGGCACTGAAGCTTTCTTT.

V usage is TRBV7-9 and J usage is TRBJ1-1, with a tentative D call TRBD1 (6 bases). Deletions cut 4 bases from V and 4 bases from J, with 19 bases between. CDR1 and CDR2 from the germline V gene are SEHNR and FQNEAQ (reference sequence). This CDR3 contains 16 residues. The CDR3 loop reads CASSSIGQGPATEAFF. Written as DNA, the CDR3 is TGTGCCAGCAGCTCGATAGGCCAGGGGCCCGCCACTGAAGCTTTCTTT.

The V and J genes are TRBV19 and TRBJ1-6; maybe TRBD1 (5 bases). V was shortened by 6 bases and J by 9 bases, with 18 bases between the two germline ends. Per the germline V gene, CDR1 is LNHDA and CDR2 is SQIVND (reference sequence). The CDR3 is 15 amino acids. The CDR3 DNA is TGTGCCAGTAGATCCCGGGACGGGAGGGGTTCACCCCTCCACTTT. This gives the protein CASRSRDGRGSPLHF.